The T cell receptor beta chain under discussion was sequenced for a study of blood T cell repertoires in COVID-19 (dated by TCRdb to 2019 to 2021). The study in broad terms: The collaborator samples originated in the United States, Italy and Spain and spanned the acute and convalescent phases of COVID-19. Sample metadata almost always included a de-identified subject ID, COVID-19 status, age in years and sex. The material from the prospective study consisted of cDNA or gDNA derived from T cells, B-cell-depleted T cells, or PBMCs. HLA class I and class II types, where available, came from metadata supplied by the sample provider rather than from assay-based typing. The repertoires were released in a freely available public database intended as a resource for research on the immune response to SARS-CoV-2. Samples came from the ongoing ImmuneRACE study (first 160 participants) plus 1,254 subjects from 6 global collaborators. The dataset comprised deeply sampled blood TCRbeta repertoires from subjects exposed to, actively infected with, or recovered from COVID-19. Results and caveats for the whole study, not just this receptor: The quantity of clinical and demographic metadata differed by source and by participant and was supplied without curation.

A second Seattle source provided samples from volunteer blood donors who had recovered from COVID-19. Collaborating institutions collected whole blood in K2EDTA tubes following their own protocols. For TCRbeta analysis, collaborators shipped samples as frozen whole blood, isolated PBMCs, or DNA extracted from either of those sample types. The germline V gene (reference sequence) sets CDR1 to SGHKS and CDR2 to YYEKEE. Reading from cysteine to phenylalanine, the CDR3 counts 14 amino acids. Solely the CDR3 DNA is kept, with 42 bases framed from the first base. The germline V and J ends show losses of 4 bases and 3 bases respectively, and no gene match explains 6 bases of the junction. TCRbeta CDR3 regions were amplified from genomic DNA by means of the immunoSEQ Assay, a bias-controlled multiplex PCR. As for how the authors treated the data: Nucleated cell counts per sample were estimated from amplification of reference gene primers within the assay. To quantify the absolute abundance of each unique TCRbeta CDR3 rearrangement, sequence reads were collapsed and filtered. Productive Simpson clonality was computed per sample as the square root of Simpson's diversity index over productive rearrangements. Held by TCRdb, this immuneACCESS table contains in-frame sequences only and omits some clones. Under half of the omission traces to an unresolved V gene where checked; the cause of the rest is unknown. V, J and clone size are taken as reported in that table, and D and trimming were inferred from the DNA itself. The sample has hundreds of thousands of clones on record, around nine tenths of them singletons. Roughly 1.6% of the sample is in the top ten clones.

With regard to this clone: Its antigen remains unidentified. The sample holds no much larger clone one base away, and base qualities are not on file.

Input material: peripheral blood. The V and J genes are TRBV5-5 and TRBJ1-2, with 7 central nucleotides matching TRBD1. This clonotype was obtained from an older woman who had recovered from COVID-19. The DNA sequence is as follows: TGTGCCAGCAGCCTACAGGGACAGTACTATGGCTACACCTTC. It specifies CASSLQGQYYGYTF.